The 13 T cell receptor beta chains below come from one sample, sequenced in a study of blood T cell repertoires in COVID-19. TCRdb keeps only in-frame clones here, not all; method: immunoSEQ multiplex PCR. The table has 65,000 to 75,000 clones, roughly three quarters seen once. Sequencing input: peripheral blood. These receptors were taken from a human donor in a cohort sampled during active COVID-19.

The chain employs TRBV27 and TRBJ1-6, with 7 bases aligning to TRBD1. V dropped 2 bases and J dropped 10; count of bases not matched to a gene: 2. The CDR3 spans 13 residues. CDR1 is MNHEY, CDR2 SMNVEV, per germline (reference sequence). CDR3: CASSLDRESPLHF. The CDR3 DNA reads as TGTGCCAGCAGTTTAGACAGGGAGTCACCCCTCCACTTT.

The chain is built from TRBV5-1 and TRBJ1-1; maybe TRBD1 (6 bases). The germline V gene encodes CDR1 SGHRS and CDR2 YFSETQ. Trimming removed 0 bases at V and 5 bases at J, with 11 bases between. The CDR3 loop spans 14 amino acids. The CDR3 bases are TGCGCCAGCAGCTTGGGCAGGGGTCGGACTGAAGCTTTCTTT. Protein sequence: CASSLGRGRTEAFF.

The chain links TRBV6-1 to TRBJ2-7; D remains ambiguous. V lost 1 base and J lost 0, with 10 bases in between. Looked up from germline, CDR1 is MNHNS and CDR2 is SASEGT. This CDR3 is 15 amino acids long. CDR3: CASSEDQLGSYEQYF. The DNA for the CDR3 is TGTGCCAGCAGTGAAGACCAGCTAGGCTCCTACGAGCAGTACTTC.

In its sample, this clone was seen a few times. V is TRBV19 and J is TRBJ2-2, with 9 bases aligning to TRBD2. This CDR3 contains 17 residues. CDR1 and CDR2 (germline): LNHDA, SQIVND (reference sequence). The junction had 11 bases not matched to a gene; V was cut back by 7 bases and J by 2 bases. For the CDR3, the DNA is TGTGCCAGTACCCCTCGGGGGACTAGCCATAACACCGGGGAGCTGTTTTTT. Encoded protein: CASTPRGTSHNTGELFF.

The chain couples TRBV6-2 or TRBV6-3 to TRBJ1-5, with TRBD1 as a possible D gene (6 bases). Germline V CDR1 and CDR2: MNHEY, SVGEGT. The CDR3 covers 13 residues. Trimming stripped 6 bases from V and 4 bases from J, with 10 bases between. CDR3 coding DNA: TGTGCCAGCAGCAACAGGGCGAATCAGCCCCAGCATTTT. Translating gives CASSNRANQPQHF.

V and J are TRBV10-3 and TRBJ1-1, with 7 positions matching TRBD1. The CDR3 extends over 14 amino acids. The V and J ends lost 3 bases and 1 base, in that order; junction bases with no gene match: 2. Germline CDR1 is ENHRY and CDR2 is SYGVKD. Here the CDR3 DNA reads TGTGCCATCAGTGACCGGACAGGGAACACTGAAGCTTTCTTT. It codes for CAISDRTGNTEAFF.

This rearrangement joins TRBV7-8 to TRBJ2-7; 9 nucleotides match TRBD1. In germline, CDR1 is SGHVS, CDR2 FQNEAQ. CDR3 length: 14 residues. J lost 6 bases, V lost 3 bases, and 6 bases had no gene match. CDR3 sequence reads: CASSFRTGEIEQYF. As DNA, the CDR3 is TGTGCCAGCAGCTTCAGGACAGGGGAGATCGAGCAGTACTTC.

The CDR3, as DNA: TGTGCCAGCAGCTTGATAGCGGGGGGGCCGACTGGGGCCAACGTCCTGACTTTC. As protein: CASSLIAGGPTGANVLTF. This sequence joins TRBV5-4 and TRBJ2-6, with 11 bases lining up with TRBD2. The germline gives CDR1 SGHNT, CDR2 YYREEE (reference sequence). The CDR3 is made up of 18 amino acids. V was pared by 1 base and J by 2 bases, with 5 bases of the junction left unmatched.

Note on this clone: One junction end does not reproduce the germline sequence, and a read error may be involved. This sequence joins TRBV14 and TRBJ2-7, with unresolved D. There are 14 residues in the CDR3. Germline V gene data show CDR1 as SGHDN and CDR2 as FVKESK. CDR3 bases: TGTGCCAGCAGCCAAGATTTAAAGACTCGTACGACGCACTTC. Translating it yields CASSQDLKTRTTHF.

This chain connects TRBV5-6 to TRBJ1-2; D unresolved. Trimming left V 4 bases short and J 4 bases short, with 14 bases between. Germline CDR1 reads SGHDT; CDR2 reads YYEEEE. The CDR3 is made up of 14 amino acids. The CDR3 sequence: CASSPVSAGYGYTF. CDR3 coding DNA: TGTGCCAGCAGCCCGGTATCGGCGGGCTATGGCTACACCTTC.

The chain joins TRBV28 to TRBJ2-2; tentatively, D is TRBD2 (6 bases). Germline CDR1 reads MDHEN; CDR2 reads SYDVKM. The CDR3 contains 15 residues. The germline V and J ends were trimmed by 7 bases and 1 base, with 13 bases remaining between them. CDR3 amino acids: CASKSDGRNTGELFF. The DNA for the CDR3 is TGTGCCAGCAAGTCGGACGGGAGGAACACCGGGGAGCTGTTTTTT.

The V and J genes are TRBV7-3 and TRBJ2-3; 9 nucleotides agree with TRBD2. Germline V gives CDR1 SGHTA, CDR2 FQGTGA. V lost 5 bases and J lost 1; bases outside the gene matches: 4. There are 15 residues in the CDR3. As DNA, the CDR3 is TGTGCCAGCAGCACGACTAGCGGACGCACAGATACGCAGTATTTT. Protein product: CASSTTSGRTDTQYF. The complete variable domain, with remaining parts taken from reference TRBV7-3 and TRBJ2-3, reads GAGVSQTPSNKVTEKGKYVELRCDPISGHTALYWYRQSLGQGPEFLIYFQGTGAADDSGLPNDRFFAVRPEGSVSTLKIQRTERGDSAVYLCASSTTSGRTDTQYFGPGTRLTVL.

V gene TRBV2 combines with J gene TRBJ1-6; no definite D call. Deletions cut 7 bases from V and 6 bases from J, with 13 bases between. The CDR3 is 14 residues long. Germline lookup yields CDR1 SNHLY and CDR2 FYNNEI. CDR3 bases: TGTGCCAGCACCCCCCTACAGTTTAATTCACCCCTCCACTTT. Translating gives CASTPLQFNSPLHF.